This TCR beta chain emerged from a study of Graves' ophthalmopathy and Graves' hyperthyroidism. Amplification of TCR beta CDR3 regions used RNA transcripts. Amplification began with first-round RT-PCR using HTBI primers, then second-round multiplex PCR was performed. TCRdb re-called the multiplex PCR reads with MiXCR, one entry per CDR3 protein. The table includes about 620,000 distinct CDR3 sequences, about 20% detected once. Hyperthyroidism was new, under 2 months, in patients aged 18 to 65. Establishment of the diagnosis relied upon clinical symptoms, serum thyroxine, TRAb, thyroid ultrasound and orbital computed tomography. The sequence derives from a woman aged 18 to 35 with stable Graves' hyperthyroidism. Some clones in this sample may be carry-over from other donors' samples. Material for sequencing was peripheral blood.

The CDR3 sequence is CAWSVRDQFKSNTGELFF. The CDR3 nucleotides read TGTGCCTGGAGTGTACGGGACCAATTTAAATCGAACACCGGGGAGCTGTTTTTT. The rearrangement links TRBV30 to TRBJ2-2, with D perhaps TRBD1 or TRBD2 (5 bases each). V shed 0 bases and J shed 0 bases, with 17 bases lying between them. Germline V gene data show CDR1 as GTSNPN and CDR2 as SVGIG (reference sequence). The CDR3 is 18 amino acids.